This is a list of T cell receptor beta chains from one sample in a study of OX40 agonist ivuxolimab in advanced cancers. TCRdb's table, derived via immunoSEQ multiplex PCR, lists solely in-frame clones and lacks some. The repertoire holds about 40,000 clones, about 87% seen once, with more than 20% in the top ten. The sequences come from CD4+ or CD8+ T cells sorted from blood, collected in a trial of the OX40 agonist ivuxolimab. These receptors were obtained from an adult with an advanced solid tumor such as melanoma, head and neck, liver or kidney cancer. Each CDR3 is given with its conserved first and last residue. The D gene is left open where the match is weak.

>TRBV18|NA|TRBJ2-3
CASSSFTDTQYF
TGTGCCAGCTCATCATTTACAGATACGCAGTATTTT
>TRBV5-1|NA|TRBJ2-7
CASSWQLSSYEQYF
TGCGCCAGCAGCTGGCAGCTTTCTTCCTACGAGCAGTACTTC
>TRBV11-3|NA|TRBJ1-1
CASSLDPGTTEAFF
TGTGCCAGCAGCTTAGACCCGGGAACCACTGAAGCTTTCTTT
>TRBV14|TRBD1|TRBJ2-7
CASSQGTGLAYEQYF
TGTGCCAGCAGCCAAGGGACAGGTCTTGCCTACGAGCAGTACTTC
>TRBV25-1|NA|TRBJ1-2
CASRGADYGYTF
TGTGCCAGCAGAGGGGCCGACTATGGCTACACCTTC
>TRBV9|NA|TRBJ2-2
CASSGGTGNTGELFF
TGTGCCAGCAGCGGCGGGACGGGAAACACCGGGGAGCTGTTTTTT
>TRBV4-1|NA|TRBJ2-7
CASSQGTASYEQYF
TGCGCCAGCAGCCAAGGGACAGCCTCCTACGAGCAGTACTTC
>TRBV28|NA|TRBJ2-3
CASSFLTGSYLTDTQYF
TGTGCCAGCAGTTTTTTAACAGGGTCCTATCTCACAGATACGCAGTATTTT
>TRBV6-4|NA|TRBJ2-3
CASSATFLDTQYF
TGTGCCAGCAGTGCCACCTTTTTGGATACGCAGTATTTT
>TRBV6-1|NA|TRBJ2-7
CASSEWDTKWQYF
TGTGCCAGCAGTGAATGGGACACCAAGTGGCAGTACTTC
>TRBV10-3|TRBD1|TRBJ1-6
CAIRPGQQNSPLHF
TGTGCCATCAGACCGGGACAGCAAAATTCACCCCTCCACTTT